This T cell receptor beta chain was sequenced for a study of response to subunit inactivated influenza vaccine. Study-wide points: Each seasonal influenza vaccination, the authors suggested, recruits few new T cells.

Note on this clonotype: The antigen is unknown.

MiXCR, run by TCRdb on the RT-PCR reads, gives a single entry per CDR3 protein. Of just over 300,000 distinct CDR3 sequences in the sample, 21% are singletons; the top ten hold 10%. After removal of 4 bases from V and 2 bases from J, the junction contained 8 bases not matched to a gene. CDR1 and CDR2 (germline): MNHEY, SVGAGI. The CDR3 sequence is 16 residues long. The chain combines TRBV6-5 with TRBJ2-7, with 10 bases matching TRBD2. Here the sequenced sample was PBMCs from blood, taken about 20 months after vaccination. The TCR comes from a man between 50 and 69 years old who received an inactivated influenza vaccine. This chain's CDR3 is CASSSASGSITYEQYF. The CDR3 nucleotides are TGTGCCAGCAGTTCTGCTAGCGGGAGTATCACCTACGAGCAGTACTTC.